This TCR beta chain was captured by sequencing in a study of T cell responses to AZD1222 COVID-19 vaccine. General study findings and limits: Among AZD1222 vaccinees, only 6 or 7 were seropositive at baseline. Most donors were white British and more were female, and clonal diversity was possibly underestimated. Repertoires were obtained only post-peak T cell response. Two AZD1222 administrations were followed by greater Spike-specific TCR breadth and depth.

To note about this clone: The antigen is undetermined.

V shed 0 bases and J shed 5 bases, with 4 bases lying between them. The length of the CDR3 is 11 residues. Germline CDR1 GTSNPN, CDR2 SVGIG (reference sequence). Libraries were prepared by immunoSEQ multiplex PCR; TCRdb keeps only in-frame clonotypes and omits some of them. The sample comprises about 73,000 clones, around 88% of which are singletons, and 20% rests with the top ten. The receptor was isolated from an adult in good health. The chain recombines TRBV30 with TRBJ1-2; D is undetermined. This specimen was peripheral blood, taken on day 0 of AZD1222 vaccination. For the CDR3, the DNA is TGTGCCTGGAGTGTAGGGTATGGCTACACCTTC. It yields the protein CAWSVGYGYTF.